This is a list of T cell receptor beta chains from one sample in a study of T-cell memory formation after mild COVID-19. One entry per CDR3 protein results from TCRdb running MiXCR on the 5' RACE reads. The data show fewer than 450,000 distinct CDR3 sequences, about 24% seen once. Specimen: PBMCs or a T cell subset sorted from them (not recorded which). These receptors originate from an adult woman who had mild COVID-19 (a few samples of this study predate the infection). Cell type and time point are not known. CDR3s include the opening cysteine and the closing phenylalanine or tryptophan. A D gene is named only where the DNA matches it firmly. Rows may omit the clone size; those that give it use once, few, many or a size class.

TRBD1,TRBV2,-,TRBJ1-2,TGTGCCAGCAGTATTCGGACAGGGGGCGCCGGTGGCTACACCTTC,CASSIRTGGAGGYTF
-,TRBV4-3,-,TRBJ1-3,TGCGCCAGCAGCCAGACAATGCGGAAACTTGGAAACACCATATATTTT,CASSQTMRKLGNTIYF
-,TRBV2,few,TRBJ1-5,TGTGCCAGCAGTTCAAGGGCAGGGCGGGATCAGCCCCAGCATTTT,CASSSRAGRDQPQHF
TRBD1,TRBV6-5,-,TRBJ2-2,TGTGCCAGCAGTTTTGACAGGGGGTCAACCGGGGAGCTGTTTTTT,CASSFDRGSTGELFF
-,TRBV20-1,-,TRBJ1-5,TGCAGTGCTAGTGCGTGGGCCATGGATCAGCCCCAGCATTTT,CSASAWAMDQPQHF
-,TRBV5-6,few,TRBJ1-6,TGTGCCAGCAGCCCCGGGGTTGGTCCCCTCCACTTT,CASSPGVGPLHF
-,TRBV7-9,few,TRBJ2-7,TGTGCCAGCAGCTTAGGAAGCTGGGACTCACTCGAGCAGTACTTC,CASSLGSWDSLEQYF
-,TRBV12-3/TRBV12-4,few,TRBJ1-2,TGTGCCAGCAGTACACGAGGGGCCAATGGCTACACCTTC,CASSTRGANGYTF
TRBD1,TRBV9,-,TRBJ1-5,TGTGCCAGCAGCCCAGGAGGGGGCCCCAATCAGCCCCAGCATTTT,CASSPGGGPNQPQHF
-,TRBV11-2,-,TRBJ2-1,TGTGCCAGCAGCTACAGTAACAATGAGCAGTTCTTC,CASSYSNNEQFF
-,TRBV27,-,TRBJ2-1,TGTGCCAGCACCGCAGGGGGGCCTTGGAATGAGCAGTTCTTC,CASTAGGPWNEQFF
-,TRBV5-1,-,TRBJ1-2,TGCGCCAGCAGCTTGGAACGAGGGGACTATGGCTACACCTTC,CASSLERGDYGYTF
-,TRBV6-6,few,TRBJ2-5,TGTGCCAGCAGTTTAGTTGGGCCTAATCGAAACCAAGAGACCCAGTACTTC,CASSLVGPNRNQETQYF